This T cell receptor (beta chain) was documented in a study of cytomegalovirus exposure and HLA in healthy donors. Study details: Of 350 to 400 genotyped donors, about 80% grouped in the Caucasian-associated ancestry cluster.

60 Vbeta and 13 Jbeta primers were used in PCR. Original data processing: Counted up in a later analysis, unique TCR beta chains came to some 82 million, with about 9.9 million shared. Sequenced by immunoSEQ multiplex PCR; TCRdb stores in-frame clones only, minus some. V and J calls and clone size are those listed in that table; D and trimming were worked out from the DNA. This sample has some 190,000 clones, with about 80% found just once. Germline V gene sequence: CDR1 SQVTM, CDR2 ANQGSEA. With 6 bases clipped from V and 2 bases from J, the junction kept 7 bases outside the gene matches. There are 15 residues in the CDR3. As regards this clone: Its antigen is not known.

Study results and caveats: In vitro testing confirmed a few CMV-associated chains as specific for CMV antigens.

The sequence came from a man between 35 and 55 years old in good health and CMV-seronegative. Sequenced: PBMCs. The genes are TRBV29-1 and TRBJ2-3; 11 positions agree with TRBD1. CDR3 loop: CSVLRDRGNTDTQYF. The CDR3 coding sequence is TGCAGCGTCCTAAGGGACAGGGGGAACACAGATACGCAGTATTTT.